The 15 T cell receptor beta chains below come from one sample, sequenced in a study of blood T cell repertoires in COVID-19. This table comes from immunoSEQ multiplex PCR, and its TCRdb copy is limited to in-frame clones, with some not included. Of approximately 450,000 clones listed, approximately 90% were seen once; the top ten hold 1.5% to 2%. The material sequenced was PBMCs or T cells enriched from blood (not recorded which). The receptors here all came from a woman between 18 and 29 years old with acute COVID-19.

Here the CDR3 DNA reads TGTGCCAGCAGCTTGGTTCTGGGGCTTGGGAACACCATATATTTT. It encodes CASSLVLGLGNTIYF. The chain is built from TRBV5-6 and TRBJ1-3, with D maybe TRBD1 (5 bases). The germline V gene has CDR1 SGHDT and CDR2 YYEEEE. This CDR3 has 15 amino acids. Trimming stripped 0 bases from V and 7 bases from J, with 14 bases between.

This rearrangement joins TRBV11-2 to TRBJ2-2, with 10 nucleotides matching TRBD1. Germline assignment: CDR1 SGHAT and CDR2 FQNNGV. The V and J ends lost 5 bases and 1 base, in that order; junction bases with no gene match: 4. The CDR3 extends over 16 amino acids. The CDR3: CASSIRTGGNTGELFF. DNA of the CDR3: TGTGCCAGCAGCATAAGGACAGGGGGGAACACCGGGGAGCTGTTTTTT.

V and J are TRBV6-6 and TRBJ2-7; 11 positions agree with TRBD2. The length of the CDR3 is 14 residues. With 6 bases clipped from V and 3 bases from J, the junction kept 4 bases outside the gene matches. Germline-derived CDR1 and CDR2 are MNHNY and SVGAGI (reference sequence). This CDR3 reads CASSSTSGSYEQYF. The DNA for the CDR3 is TGTGCCAGCAGCTCTACTAGCGGGAGCTACGAGCAGTACTTC.

The chain joins TRBV4-2 to TRBJ1-3, with a possible D match to TRBD1 (6 bases). CDR1 is LGHNA, CDR2 YNFKEQ, per germline. V gave up 2 bases and J gave up 3 bases, with 17 bases separating them. The CDR3 sequence is 17 residues long. CDR3 sequence reads: CASSQTTGGPRGNTIYF. CDR3 nucleotides: TGTGCCAGCAGCCAAACCACGGGGGGGCCCCGTGGAAACACCATATATTTT.

CDR3 protein: CASSPGGGAHTEAFF. Written as DNA, the CDR3 is TGTGCCAGCAGTCCAGGAGGGGGGGCGCACACTGAAGCTTTCTTT. V is TRBV28 and J is TRBJ1-1, with D possibly matching TRBD1 (6 bases). Germline V gene sequence: CDR1 MDHEN, CDR2 SYDVKM. Trimming stripped 5 bases from V and 3 bases from J, with 16 bases between. The CDR3 is 15 residues long.

This clone showed up just once. The chain uses TRBV27 and TRBJ1-6; 7 bases are a match to TRBD1. The CDR3 sequence is 12 residues long. From germline, CDR1 is MNHEY and CDR2 SMNVEV (reference sequence). V was pared by 3 bases and J by 11 bases, with 1 base of the junction left unmatched. The DNA of the CDR3 is TGTGCCAGCAGTTTTACAGGGGCACCCCTCCACTTT. This sequence encodes CASSFTGAPLHF.

The genes are TRBV4-3 and TRBJ1-5; D gene ambiguous. The V gene's germline CDR1 is LGHNA and CDR2 YSLEER. The CDR3 extends over 13 amino acids. Trimming shortened V by 0 bases and J by 6 bases, and 6 bases separated the two germline ends. The CDR3 here is CASSQERVQPQHF. The CDR3 DNA follows: TGCGCCAGCAGCCAAGAACGGGTTCAGCCCCAGCATTTT.

CDR3 sequence reads: CASKRGYSYEQYF. The DNA for the CDR3 is TGTGCCAGTAAAAGGGGATACTCCTACGAGCAGTACTTC. V and J are TRBV19 and TRBJ2-7; maybe TRBD1 (5 bases). The CDR3 sequence is 13 residues long. V lost 7 bases to trimming and J lost 0 bases, with 10 bases between them. CDR1 is LNHDA, CDR2 SQIVND, per germline (reference sequence). The full variable domain, in which reference TRBV19 and TRBJ2-7 provide the parts outside the CDR3, is DGGITQSPKYLFRKEGQNVTLSCEQNLNHDAMYWYRQDPGQGLRLIYYSQIVNDFQKGDIAEGYSVSREKKESFPLTVTSAQKNPTAFYLCASKRGYSYEQYFGPGTRLTVT.

The rearrangement uses TRBV12-3 or TRBV12-4 and TRBJ2-1, with TRBD1 matching over 7 bases. The J segment lost 7 bases and the V segment lost 6 bases, leaving 6 bases of the junction unmatched. CDR3 length: 13 amino acids. The CDR3 sequence: CASRPTGSNEQFF. The CDR3 region has the DNA TGTGCCAGCAGACCGACAGGGTCGAATGAGCAGTTCTTC.

As concerns this clone: Different DNA sequences within this sample yield the same CDR3. The rearrangement links TRBV7-2 to TRBJ1-3; D might be TRBD1 (6 bases). Trimming pared 0 bases from V and 2 bases from J, leaving 8 bases between. CDR1 SGHTA and CDR2 FQGNSA come from the germline V gene. CDR3 size: 15 residues. The DNA for the CDR3 is TGTGCCAGCAGCTTAGCAGGGGGGGCTGGAAACACCATATATTTT. Translating gives CASSLAGGAGNTIYF.

This chain uses TRBV2 with TRBJ1-2, with unresolved D. Germline values: CDR1 SNHLY, CDR2 FYNNEI. V was shortened by 6 bases and J by 4 bases, with 15 bases between the two germline ends. The CDR3 covers 14 residues. CDR3 sequence (DNA): TGTGCCAGCAGAGACATGGTTTCCCGCTATGGCTACACCTTC. Protein product: CASRDMVSRYGYTF.

CDR3 loop: CASSLMESDEQYF. The CDR3 region has the DNA TGTGCCAGCAGCTTAATGGAGAGCGACGAGCAGTACTTC. The chain couples TRBV7-2 to TRBJ2-7; D is uncertain. V shed 2 bases and J shed 5 bases, with 10 bases lying between them. The CDR3 consists of 13 residues. Germline loops: CDR1 SGHTA, CDR2 FQGNSA.

The V and J genes are TRBV11-2 and TRBJ2-3; the D gene is possibly TRBD2 (6 bases). CDR1 is SGHAT, CDR2 FQNNGV, per germline. CDR3 length: 15 amino acids. V was shortened by 7 bases and J by 2 bases, with 16 bases between the two germline ends. In nucleotides, the CDR3 is TGTGCCAGCACCCCCCGTGGAGGGCCCACAGATACGCAGTATTTT. Translating gives CASTPRGGPTDTQYF. Variable domain in full (rest from reference TRBV11-2 and TRBJ2-3): EAGVAQSPRYKIIEKRQSVAFWCNPISGHATLYWYQQILGQGPKLLIQFQNNGVVDDSQLPKDRFSAERLKGVDSTLKIQPAKLEDSAVYLCASTPRGGPTDTQYFGPGTRLTVL.

The chain has TRBV7-2 and TRBJ2-1; 9 bases are a match to TRBD2. Trimming at V came to 0 bases and at J to 2 bases, leaving 8 bases not matched to a gene. There are 18 residues in the CDR3. Germline CDR1 is SGHTA and CDR2 is FQGNSA. The CDR3 bases are TGTGCCAGCAGCTTAGCGAGTGGGGCGGGAGGGCCCTACAATGAGCAGTTCTTC. Protein product: CASSLASGAGGPYNEQFF.

The chain couples TRBV3-1 (or the pseudogene TRBV3-2) to TRBJ2-7; 7 bases agree with TRBD1. Germline V lookup: CDR1 LGHDT, CDR2 YNNKEL (reference sequence). The CDR3 is 15 residues long. Trimming removed 4 bases from V and 3 bases from J; junction bases left unmatched: 9. The CDR3 DNA reads as TGTGCCAGCAGCCCCGGAAAGGGGGCCCGCTACGAGCAGTACTTC. Encoded protein: CASSPGKGARYEQYF.